The source of this TCR beta chain is a study of cytomegalovirus exposure and HLA in healthy donors. Notes on the study in general: Some segments of the V type, notably TRBV6-2 and TRBV6-3, were excluded as indistinguishable. Investigators reported 150 to 200 TCR beta chains as tied to cytomegalovirus. Later on, an analysis tied approximately 17,000 TCR beta sequences to HLA alleles at 0.05 false discovery rate. Prediction of most subjects' HLA-A and HLA-B alleles by TCR beta sequences was reportedly accurate.

The count of this clone is one. Its antigen is currently unknown. Vbeta (60) and Jbeta (13) primers were used in the PCR. Some clones are missing from TCRdb's copy, which holds only in-frame ones; the method was immunoSEQ multiplex PCR. The table has about 160,000 clones, around 80% seen once. The CDR3 is 15 residues long. From germline, CDR1 is LNHDA and CDR2 SQIVND (reference sequence). V trimming: 7 bases; J trimming: 5 bases; junction bases outside the gene matches: 5. The TCR was taken from a woman between 25 and 40 years old in good health and CMV-seropositive. The rearrangement links TRBV19 to TRBJ1-6; 10 positions agree with TRBD1. Input material: PBMCs. The CDR3 region has the DNA TGTGCCAGTAAACAGGACAGGGGGAATAATTCACCCCTCCACTTT. Protein product: CASKQDRGNNSPLHF.